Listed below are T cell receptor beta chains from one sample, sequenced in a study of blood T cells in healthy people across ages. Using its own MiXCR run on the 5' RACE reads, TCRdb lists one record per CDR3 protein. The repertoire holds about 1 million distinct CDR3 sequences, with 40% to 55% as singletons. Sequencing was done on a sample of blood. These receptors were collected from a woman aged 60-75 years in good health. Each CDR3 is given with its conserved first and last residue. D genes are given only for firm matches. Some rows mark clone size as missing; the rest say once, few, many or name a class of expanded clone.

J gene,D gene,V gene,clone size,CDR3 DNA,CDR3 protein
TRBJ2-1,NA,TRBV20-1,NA,TGCAGTGCTCGGCGGGCCGTAATAAATGAGCAGTTCTTC,CSARRAVINEQFF
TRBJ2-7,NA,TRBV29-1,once,TGCAGCGTCCGGGATAGGGAAAACTACGAGCAGTACTTC,CSVRDRENYEQYF
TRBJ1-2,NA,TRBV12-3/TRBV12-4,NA,TGTGCCAGCAGTTCCACGGAGGGGCCTTTCTATGGCTACACCTTC,CASSSTEGPFYGYTF
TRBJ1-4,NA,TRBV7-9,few,TGTGCCAGCAGACAAGGGACGGAAGGACTTAATGAAAAACTGTTTTTT,CASRQGTEGLNEKLFF
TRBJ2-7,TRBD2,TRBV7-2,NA,TGTGCCAGCAGCCTCACCGGGACTAGCGGGAGGAGTTCCTACGAGCAGTACTTC,CASSLTGTSGRSSYEQYF
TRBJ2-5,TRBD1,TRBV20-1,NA,TGCAGTGCCCCGCCTAATAGGGACAGGTGGCACAATGAGCAGTACTTC,CSAPPNRDRWHNEQYF
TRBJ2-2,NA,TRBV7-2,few,TGTGCCAGCAGCAAAAGGGCAGGAATGAACACCGGGGAGCTGTTTTTT,CASSKRAGMNTGELFF
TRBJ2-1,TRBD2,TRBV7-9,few,TGTGCCAGCAACCTTGTGGGACTAGCGGGAAAATTTAACAATGAGCAGTTCTTC,CASNLVGLAGKFNNEQFF
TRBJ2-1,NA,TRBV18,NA,TGTGCCAGCTCACCACCTAGCGTTCCCTACAATGAGCAGTTCTTC,CASSPPSVPYNEQFF
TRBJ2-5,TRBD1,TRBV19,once,TGTGCCAGTAGTATTTCCCCCGACAGGGCCTGGGAGACCCAGTACTTC,CASSISPDRAWETQYF
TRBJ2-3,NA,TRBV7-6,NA,TGTGCCAGCAGCTTAAACTTGGGGGATACGCAGTATTTT,CASSLNLGDTQYF
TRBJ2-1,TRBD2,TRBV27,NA,TGTGCCAGCAGTTTACAAACTAGCGGGGGTTACAATGAGCAGTTCTTC,CASSLQTSGGYNEQFF
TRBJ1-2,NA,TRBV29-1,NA,TGCAGCGCGGCCCATTCGGGCTATGGCTACACCTTC,CSAAHSGYGYTF